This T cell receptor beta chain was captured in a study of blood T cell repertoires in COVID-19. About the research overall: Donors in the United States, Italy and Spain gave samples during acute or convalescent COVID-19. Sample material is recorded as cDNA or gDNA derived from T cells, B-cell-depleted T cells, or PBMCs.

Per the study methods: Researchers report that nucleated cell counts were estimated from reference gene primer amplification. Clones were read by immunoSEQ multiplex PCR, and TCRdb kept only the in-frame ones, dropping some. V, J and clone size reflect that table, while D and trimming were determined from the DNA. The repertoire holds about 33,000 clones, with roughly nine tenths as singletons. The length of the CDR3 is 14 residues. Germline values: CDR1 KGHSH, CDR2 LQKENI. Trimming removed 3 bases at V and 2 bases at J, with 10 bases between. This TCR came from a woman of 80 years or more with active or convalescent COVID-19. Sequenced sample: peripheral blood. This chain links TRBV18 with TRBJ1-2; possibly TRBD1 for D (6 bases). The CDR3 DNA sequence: TGTGCCAGCTCACCCAGGGGAACGAACTATGGCTACACCTTC. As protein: CASSPRGTNYGYTF.